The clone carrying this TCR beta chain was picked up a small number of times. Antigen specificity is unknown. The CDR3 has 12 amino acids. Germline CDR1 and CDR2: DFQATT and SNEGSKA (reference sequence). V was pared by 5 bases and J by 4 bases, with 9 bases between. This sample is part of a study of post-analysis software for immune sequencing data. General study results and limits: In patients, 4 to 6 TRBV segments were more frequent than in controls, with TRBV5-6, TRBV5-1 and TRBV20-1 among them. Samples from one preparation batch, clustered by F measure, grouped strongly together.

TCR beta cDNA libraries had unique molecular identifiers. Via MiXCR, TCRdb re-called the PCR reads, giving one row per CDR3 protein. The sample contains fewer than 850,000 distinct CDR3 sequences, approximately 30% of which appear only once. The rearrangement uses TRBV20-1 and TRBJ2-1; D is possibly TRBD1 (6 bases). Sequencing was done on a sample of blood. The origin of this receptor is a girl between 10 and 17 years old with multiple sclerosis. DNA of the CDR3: TGCAGTGCTGAGGACAGTTACAATGAGCAGTTCTTC. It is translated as CSAEDSYNEQFF.